The sequence of this T cell receptor (beta chain) was determined in a study of shared clonotypes between healthy human individuals (dated by TCRdb to about 2020). Turning to the overall study: Three men and two women, aged 18 to 49 years, made up the cohort. Each donor's leukapheresis produced roughly between roughly 0.85 and 9.5 billion PBMCs. The study deeply sequenced blood TCR repertoires of about 5 healthy adults to estimate repertoire size and the extent of clonotype sharing between individuals. Per donor, three plates each were used for CD4 naive and CD4 memory, two for CD8 naive, and one for CD8 memory. To increase sequencing depth and limit assay-specific biases, different laboratories used diverse techniques to prepare libraries and sequence TCR repertoires. Findings and caveats that apply to the study as a whole: Rarefaction of sorted-subset datasets indicated incomplete sequencing despite the large sequencing depth. Naive subsets generally had larger estimated clonotype richness than memory subsets did. About 5% of naive CD4, 3.5% of naive CD8, approximately 2.2% of memory CD4, and around 0.42% of memory CD8 clonotypes were shared across a few donors. Only blood was sampled, and tissue TCR repertoires likely differ from those in blood. Based on pairwise subsampling, the degree of clonotype sharing among donors was expected to be affected by sequencing depth. Because the study included a small number of donors, the genetic and exposure-history diversity represented was limited. Compared with non-shared clonotypes, clonotypes shared by all four sorted-subset donors had higher generation probabilities.

The germline V gene gives CDR1 as SGHRS and CDR2 as YFSETQ. For this chain, trimming is 0 bases at the V end and 4 bases at the J end, and the number of junction bases without a gene match is 10. The CDR3 goes from the cysteine to the phenylalanine over 17 residues. Of all the DNA, just the CDR3 is kept, 51 bases in frame from base 1. Using the deep immunoSEQ assay, multiplex PCR amplified TCR CDR3 regions from genomic DNA. Genomic DNA extracted from each cell subset was distributed evenly over all wells of several immunoSEQ 96-well plates, and each plate served as one replicate. Each replicate PCR for sorted subsets received approximately 200 ng genomic DNA, equal to around 32,000 T cell genomes. Purified libraries were quantified with a Qubit 3.0 fluorometer, sized on a Bioanalyzer 2100, and re-quantified with the KAPA Library Quantification kit. Each immunoSEQ 96-well plate was sequenced on its own single-read 150-cycle Illumina NextSeq 550 flow cell. Processing in the source paper ran as follows. Because the immunoSEQ output held only junctional sequences and lacked quality scores, the filtering could not match the filtering applied to full-length reads. Sequences were annotated with PyIR, a Python wrapper for IgBLAST v1.9, using IMGT germline references to assign V/J genes and CDR3. Any read was removed if the V/J assignment was weak (E-value above 1e-6), the CDR3 was missing, or the read contained stop codons, out-of-frame junctions, or ambiguous translated residues. V3J clonotypes were defined as sequences sharing the same inferred V gene, J gene, and CDR3 amino acid sequence. To compute the percentage overlap between repertoires, the number of shared unique clonotypes was divided by the size of the smaller repertoire. RTK rarefaction, the Chao1 estimator, and Recon v2.1 estimates of unobserved clonotypes were used to assess repertoire richness. For all TCRbeta clonotypes obtained by the gDNA method from a handful of donors, generation probabilities were computed with OLGA. TCRdb carries this immuneACCESS record with in-frame sequences only. Its versions omit some clonotypes, under half of them owing to an unresolved V gene in the studies checked, with the rest unexplained. V and J calls and clone size are given by that table; D and trimming were obtained from the DNA. Counted in this sample were about 2.4 million clones; over 85% of them appeared once. The ten largest account for about 0.38% of the sample.

The donors were healthy, HIV-negative adults with no recently reported acute infections or vaccinations. Every donor was a Caucasian adult living in Nashville, Tennessee, USA. CD4+ T cells were enriched through magnetic negative selection, after which naive cells were positively selected on CD45RA and the remaining negative fraction served as the memory subset. Blood was obtained by leukapheresis, after which PBMCs were separated by Ficoll-Histopaque density gradient centrifugation and cryopreserved in liquid nitrogen vapor phase. Analytical flow cytometry was used to check the purity and quantity of each magnetically sorted T cell population. Each sorted fraction had its genomic DNA isolated and then quantified by UV absorbance on a Nanodrop 2000c. Turning to this clone: Its antigen is unknown. Base quality data are lacking; no much larger clone is found one base away.

The source material was naive CD4+ T cells from PBMCs. This specimen's cell subset or site label, per the study, means: CD45RA+ positively selected. This receptor chain uses TRBV5-1 and TRBJ2-5; TRBD2 agrees with 9 junctional bases. This TCR was recovered from a man younger than 30 in good health. Some clones in this sample may be carry-over from other donors' samples. The base sequence is TGCGCCAGCAGCTTGGGTGCTAGCGGGATTGGGGGAGAGACCCAGTACTTC. Its translation is CASSLGASGIGGETQYF. Where the CDR3 stops, the reference TRBV5-1 and TRBJ2-5 genes take over; the full variable domain is KAGVTQTPRYLIKTRGQQVTLSCSPISGHRSVSWYQQTPGQGLQFLFEYFSETQRNKGNFPGRFSGRQFSNSRSEMNVSTLELGDSALYLCASSLGASGIGGETQYFGPGTRLLVL.